The text below deals with one T cell receptor (beta chain). This specimen belongs to a study of PD-L1 blockade in urothelial cancer. Study context: Male patients with bladder-origin urothelial cancer numbered about 90% of the 29. Between 0 and 3 chemotherapy regimens preceded treatment for each patient. Blood analysis was done at 3 weeks (second dose) and 6 weeks after treatment began.

The CDR3 runs 13 residues. Per germline, CDR1 MNHEY and CDR2 SVGAGI. The germline V and J ends were trimmed by 4 bases and 5 bases, with 9 bases remaining between them. Synthetic TCR analog templates were spiked into each PCR. Some clones are missing from TCRdb's copy, which holds only in-frame ones; the method was immunoSEQ multiplex PCR. The table includes about 110,000 clones, under 95% detected once. Sample time point: peripheral blood 6 weeks after treatment start. This receptor was obtained from a man in his 60s with urothelial cancer. Sequenced material: PBMCs, taken around atezolizumab (anti-PD-L1) treatment. The V gene is TRBV6-5, the J gene TRBJ1-5; D gene ambiguous. CDR3 region: CASSSREDQPQHF. CDR3 in DNA: TGTGCCAGCAGTTCGAGGGAGGATCAGCCCCAGCATTTT.